Following are 11 T cell receptor beta chains from one sample sequenced in a study of cytomegalovirus exposure and HLA in healthy donors. PCR was performed using 60 Vbeta and 13 Jbeta primers. This table comes from immunoSEQ multiplex PCR, and its TCRdb copy is limited to in-frame clones, with some not included. The sample has around 180,000 clones; about 80% are singletons. Sequencing used PBMCs. Every receptor here comes from a woman aged 45-65 years in good health and CMV-seronegative.

The chain uses TRBV19 and TRBJ2-5; 14 nucleotides line up with TRBD2. The germline V gene encodes CDR1 LNHDA and CDR2 SQIVND (reference sequence). Trimming took 4 bases from V and 4 from J; bases not matched to a gene: 14. The CDR3 spans 19 residues. The CDR3 here is CASSTPPLRLAGGPETQYF. As DNA, the CDR3 is TGTGCCAGTAGTACACCGCCCCTCAGACTAGCGGGGGGGCCAGAGACCCAGTACTTC.

The chain links TRBV7-9 to TRBJ2-5; D might be TRBD1 (6 bases). The CDR3 has 18 residues. V was pared by 1 base and J by 3 bases, with 21 bases between. CDR1 and CDR2 from the germline V gene are SEHNR and FQNEAQ (reference sequence). The CDR3 DNA follows: TGTGCCAGCAGCTTAGTGGGCAGGGGTAACCCTGGGGAAGAGACCCAGTACTTC. Translated: CASSLVGRGNPGEETQYF.

This clone came up a few times. The chain combines TRBV6-6 with TRBJ2-1, with D possibly TRBD2 on 6 matching bases. V shed 5 bases and J shed 0 bases, with 14 bases lying between them. The CDR3 runs 16 residues. Germline values: CDR1 MNHNY, CDR2 SVGAGI (reference sequence). In DNA form, the CDR3 reads TGTGCCAGCAGTGGCTCAGCGGGCAGCTCCTACAATGAGCAGTTCTTC. Translated: CASSGSAGSSYNEQFF.

The chain is built from TRBV11-2 and TRBJ2-1, with a possible D match to TRBD1 (7 bases). CDR1 and CDR2 (germline): SGHAT, FQNNGV. CDR3 size: 15 residues. Between the trimmed V and J ends, which lost 7 bases and 2 bases, there was a span of 15 bases. This CDR3 reads CASTRAGQTYNEQFF. DNA of the CDR3: TGTGCCAGCACCCGGGCGGGACAGACCTACAATGAGCAGTTCTTC.

The chain joins TRBV19 to TRBJ1-1, with a weak D call TRBD1 (5 bases). Per the germline V gene, CDR1 is LNHDA and CDR2 is SQIVND (reference sequence). Trimming took off 7 bases at V and 7 bases at J, with 19 bases between the two ends. This CDR3 region has 14 residues. The CDR3, as DNA: TGTGCCAGTATGGTCCTGACGGGGACTCGTGAAGCTTTCTTT. This translates into CASMVLTGTREAFF.

The chain has TRBV5-4 and TRBJ1-1, with 8 positions matching TRBD1. V lost 1 base to trimming and J lost 6 bases; unmatched junction nucleotides: 17. The CDR3 consists of 18 residues. Germline CDR1 SGHNT, CDR2 YYREEE (reference sequence). CDR3 residues: CASSLKIGARGRVAEAFF. The DNA of the CDR3 is TGTGCCAGCAGCTTGAAGATTGGTGCCAGGGGGCGGGTAGCTGAAGCTTTCTTT. The full variable domain, rest sourced from reference TRBV5-4 and TRBJ1-1, is ETGVTQSPTHLIKTRGQQVTLRCSSQSGHNTVSWYQQALGQGPQFIFQYYREEENGRGNFPPRFSGLQFPNYSSELNVNALELDDSALYLCASSLKIGARGRVAEAFFGQGTRLTVV.

The genes are TRBV7-9 and TRBJ2-5, with a weak D call TRBD1 (6 bases). V dropped 2 bases and J dropped 5 bases, with 12 bases sitting between them. This CDR3 region has 14 residues. Germline-derived CDR1 and CDR2 are SEHNR and FQNEAQ (reference sequence). CDR3 amino acids: CASSLWGREETQYF. The CDR3 region has the DNA TGTGCCAGCAGCTTATGGGGGCGAGAGGAGACCCAGTACTTC.

The sample holds a few counts of this clone. V gene TRBV5-4 combines with J gene TRBJ1-3; TRBD1 matches at 8 bases. Germline V lookup: CDR1 SGHNT, CDR2 YYREEE (reference sequence). V gave up 3 bases and J gave up 0 bases; unmatched junction bases: 2. The CDR3 spans 15 residues. The CDR3 bases are TGTGCCAGCAGCTCGGGACAGGCCTCTGGAAACACCATATATTTT. Protein: CASSSGQASGNTIYF.

The gene calls are TRBV5-1 and TRBJ1-3, with a weak D call TRBD1 (5 bases). The CDR3 runs to 14 residues. The V end lost 0 bases, the J end lost 6 bases, and 10 bases lay between the germline ends. Germline values: CDR1 SGHRS, CDR2 YFSETQ. In DNA form, the CDR3 reads TGCGCCAGCAGCTTGGAGACAGCCGAAAACACCATATATTTT. It is translated as CASSLETAENTIYF.

CDR3 in amino acids: CASSLVLYQETQYF. In nucleotides, the CDR3 is TGTGCCAGCAGCTTAGTCCTTTACCAAGAGACCCAGTACTTC. The chain combines TRBV7-9 with TRBJ2-5; unclear D gene. The CDR3 has 14 amino acids. CDR1 and CDR2 from the germline V gene are SEHNR and FQNEAQ (reference sequence). V lost 1 base and J 0 bases, leaving 6 bases between the germline ends.

The chain is built from TRBV20-1 and TRBJ2-5; D is unresolved. Germline values: CDR1 DFQATT, CDR2 SNEGSKA (reference sequence). There are 11 residues in the CDR3. V dropped 5 bases and J dropped 5 bases, with 9 bases sitting between them. CDR3 coding DNA: TGCAGTGCTGAGCGCCGGGAGACCCAGTACTTC. Translation: CSAERRETQYF.